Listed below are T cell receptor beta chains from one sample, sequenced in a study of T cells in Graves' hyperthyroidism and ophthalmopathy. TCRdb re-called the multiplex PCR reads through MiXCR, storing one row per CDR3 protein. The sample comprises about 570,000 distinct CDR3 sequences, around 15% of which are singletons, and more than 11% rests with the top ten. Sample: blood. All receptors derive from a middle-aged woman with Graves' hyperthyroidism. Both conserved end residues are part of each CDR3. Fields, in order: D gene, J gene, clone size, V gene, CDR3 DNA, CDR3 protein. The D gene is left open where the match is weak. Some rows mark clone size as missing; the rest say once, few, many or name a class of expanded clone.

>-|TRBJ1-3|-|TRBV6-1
TGTGCCAGCAACAGAGAACACCTAATCTCTGGAAACACCATATATTTT
CASNREHLISGNTIYF
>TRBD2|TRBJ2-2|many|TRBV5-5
TGTGCCAGCAGCTCTAGACTAGCGGGAGCCGGGGAGCTGTTTTTT
CASSSRLAGAGELFF
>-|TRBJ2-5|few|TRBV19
TGTGCCAGTAGTATCCCAAGATCCCCAGAGACCCAGTACTTC
CASSIPRSPETQYF
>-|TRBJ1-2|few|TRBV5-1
TGCGCCAGCAGTTATTTCGATATTTCTCGGACGGCGGTAGGTGGCTATACCTTC
CASSYFDISRTAVGGYTF
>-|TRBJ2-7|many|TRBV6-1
TGTGCCAGCAGCCAGGACGAGAGCGAGCAGTACTTC
CASSQDESEQYF
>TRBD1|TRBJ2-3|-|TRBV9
TGTGCCAGCAGCGACCGGGACAGGGGTGCAGATACGCAGTATTTT
CASSDRDRGADTQYF
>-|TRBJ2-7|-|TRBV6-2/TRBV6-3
TGTGCCAGCAGACCTTGGACCTGGAGCCCCTACGAGCAGTACTTC
CASRPWTWSPYEQYF
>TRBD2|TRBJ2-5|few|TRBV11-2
TGTGCCAGCAGCTTAGGGACTAGCGGGAGACTTCTTTCGGAGACCCAGTACTTC
CASSLGTSGRLLSETQYF
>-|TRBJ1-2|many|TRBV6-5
TGTGCCAGCAGTTACCGAAAAGGAGAGGATGGCTACACCTTC
CASSYRKGEDGYTF
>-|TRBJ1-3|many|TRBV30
TGTGCCTGGGGACGTAGTGGAAACACCATATATTTT
CAWGRSGNTIYF
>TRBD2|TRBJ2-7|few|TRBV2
TGTGCCAGCAGGACTAGCGGGAACCCCCCGCAGTACTTC
CASRTSGNPPQYF
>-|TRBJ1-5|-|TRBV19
TGTGCCAGTAGTATCGGGGGAGGTCAGCCCCAGCATTTT
CASSIGGGQPQHF
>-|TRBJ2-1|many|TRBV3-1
TGTGCCAGCAGCCAAGATCGTGGAAATGAGCAGTTCTTC
CASSQDRGNEQFF
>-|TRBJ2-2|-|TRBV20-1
TGCAGTGCGACCCCGGGACGGTCAACCGGGGAGCTGTTTTTT
CSATPGRSTGELFF
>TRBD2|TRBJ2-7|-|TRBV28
TGTGCCAGCAGTGATAGCGGGAGATCCTACGAGCAGTACTTC
CASSDSGRSYEQYF
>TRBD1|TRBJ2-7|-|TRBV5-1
TGCGCCAGCAGGGACGGGACAGGGGGCTCCTACGAGCAGTACTTC
CASRDGTGGSYEQYF
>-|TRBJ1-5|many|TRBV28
TGTGCCAGCAGTTTTCTTGATGGCAATCAGCCCCAGCATTTT
CASSFLDGNQPQHF
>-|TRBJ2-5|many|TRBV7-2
TGTGCCAGCAGCTTAACCAAGGGGGAGACCCAGTACTTC
CASSLTKGETQYF
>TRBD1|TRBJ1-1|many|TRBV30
TGTGCCTGGACCCTGGGGACAGGGAACACTGAAGCTTTCTTT
CAWTLGTGNTEAFF
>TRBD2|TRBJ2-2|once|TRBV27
TGTGCCAGCAGATCTAGCGGGAGGGGGAACACCGGGGAGCTGTTTTTT
CASRSSGRGNTGELFF
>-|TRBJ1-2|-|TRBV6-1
TGTGCCAGCAGTGAGGCGGGGGCCGGGGATGGCTACACCTTC
CASSEAGAGDGYTF
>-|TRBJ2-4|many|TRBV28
TGTGCCAGCACCCTGACCGAAGTGGACATTCAGTACTTC
CASTLTEVDIQYF
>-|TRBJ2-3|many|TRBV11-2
TGTGCCAGCAGCTTATTCGGCAGGAGCACAGATACGCAGTATTTT
CASSLFGRSTDTQYF
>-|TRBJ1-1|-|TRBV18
TGTGCCAGCTCAACATCATGGGGGAACACTGAAGCTTTCTTT
CASSTSWGNTEAFF
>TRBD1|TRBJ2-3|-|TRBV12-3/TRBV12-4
TGTGCCAGCAGTTCTCCGACAGGGGGCTTCACAGATACGCAGTATTTT
CASSSPTGGFTDTQYF
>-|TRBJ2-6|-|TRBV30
TGTGCCTGGAGTGTCCTCGGCCTGGGGTCTGGGGCCAACGTCCTGACTTTC
CAWSVLGLGSGANVLTF
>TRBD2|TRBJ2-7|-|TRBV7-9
TGTGCCAGCAGCTCAGGGACTAGCTTAGGCGAGCAGTACTTC
CASSSGTSLGEQYF
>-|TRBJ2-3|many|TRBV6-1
TGTGCCAGCAGACTCGGGGCTAGAGGGGATACGCAGTATTTT
CASRLGARGDTQYF
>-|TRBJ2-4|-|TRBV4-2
TGTGCCAGCAGCCAAGTCGGCGGGAACATTCAGTACTTC
CASSQVGGNIQYF
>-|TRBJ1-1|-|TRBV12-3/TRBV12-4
TGTGCCAGCAGTTTAGAGGAGGGACTGGTGGCTTTCTTT
CASSLEEGLVAFF
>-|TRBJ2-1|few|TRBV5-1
TGCGCCAGCAGCGCAGACTTGAGCTCCTACAATGAGCAGTTCTTC
CASSADLSSYNEQFF
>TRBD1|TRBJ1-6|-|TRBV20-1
TGCAGTGCTCCCGGGACAGCCACTTCACCCCTCCACTTT
CSAPGTATSPLHF
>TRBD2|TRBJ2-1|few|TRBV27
TGTGCCAGCAGTTTATGGCCCCCTCTAGCGGCCTCCTACAATGAGCAGTTCTTC
CASSLWPPLAASYNEQFF
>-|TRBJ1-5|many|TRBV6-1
TGTGCCAGCAGAAGAATCAATCAGCCCCAGCATTTT
CASRRINQPQHF
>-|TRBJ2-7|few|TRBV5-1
TGCGCCAGCAGCTTGGCAGCGGGCGCCTCCTACGAGCAGTACTTC
CASSLAAGASYEQYF
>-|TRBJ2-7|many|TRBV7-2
TGTGCCAGCAGCCCTACCTCCCCGCCCCTTAGGGAGCAGTACTTC
CASSPTSPPLREQYF
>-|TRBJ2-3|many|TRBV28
TGTGCCAGCAGTTCCTTGCCAGGGGCGCAGATGACAGATACGCAGTATTTT
CASSSLPGAQMTDTQYF
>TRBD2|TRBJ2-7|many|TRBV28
TGTGCCAGCAGTGTTACTAGCGGGAGAACCTACGAGCAGTACTTC
CASSVTSGRTYEQYF
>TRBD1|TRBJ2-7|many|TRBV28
TGTGCCAGCAGTTTTGGGGACAGGGGAATCTACGAGCAGTACTTC
CASSFGDRGIYEQYF
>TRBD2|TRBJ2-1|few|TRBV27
TGTGCCAGCAGTTTCGCCAGCGCCAGCGGGAGTACCTACAATGAGCAGTTCTTC
CASSFASASGSTYNEQFF